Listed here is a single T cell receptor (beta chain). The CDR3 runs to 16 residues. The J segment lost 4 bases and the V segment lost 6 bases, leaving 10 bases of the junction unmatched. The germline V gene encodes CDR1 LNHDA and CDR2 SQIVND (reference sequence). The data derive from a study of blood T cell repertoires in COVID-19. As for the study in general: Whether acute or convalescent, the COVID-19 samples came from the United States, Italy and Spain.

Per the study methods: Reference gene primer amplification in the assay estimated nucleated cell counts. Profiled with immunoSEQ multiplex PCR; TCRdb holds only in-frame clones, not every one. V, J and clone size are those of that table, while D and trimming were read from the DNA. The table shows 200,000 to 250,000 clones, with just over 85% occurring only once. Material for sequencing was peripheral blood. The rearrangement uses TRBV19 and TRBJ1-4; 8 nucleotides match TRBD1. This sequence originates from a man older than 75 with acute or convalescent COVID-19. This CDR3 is CASSQGQASRNEKLFF. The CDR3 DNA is TGTGCCAGTAGCCAGGGACAGGCGAGCCGTAATGAAAAACTGTTTTTT.